The 29 T cell receptor beta chains in this list originate from one sample, sequenced in a study of PD-1 blockade in classical Hodgkin lymphoma. Relapse was seen in all patients after autologous stem cell transplantation, and brentuximab vedotin exposure was variable. Generated by immunoSEQ multiplex PCR, the TCRdb table keeps only in-frame clones and is missing some. The top ten hold roughly 10% of the sample, which has around 45,000 clones, approximately 91% seen once. The sample here was peripheral blood mononuclear cells (PBMCs), taken at baseline. The receptors were gathered from a human donor with classical Hodgkin lymphoma.

The genes are TRBV19 and TRBJ1-2; D ambiguous. The CDR3 loop spans 14 amino acids. Germline V gene sequence: CDR1 LNHDA, CDR2 SQIVND (reference sequence). V was clipped by 3 bases and J by 0 bases, with 8 bases between them. The DNA of the CDR3 is TGTGCCAGTAGTATCGTGGGTTCTAACTATGGCTACACCTTC. It codes for CASSIVGSNYGYTF. Drawing the rest from reference TRBV19 and TRBJ1-2, the complete variable domain is DGGITQSPKYLFRKEGQNVTLSCEQNLNHDAMYWYRQDPGQGLRLIYYSQIVNDFQKGDIAEGYSVSREKKESFPLTVTSAQKNPTAFYLCASSIVGSNYGYTFGSGTRLTVV.

This clone was seen a single time. The chain carries TRBV7-9 and TRBJ2-1, with D possibly TRBD2 on 6 matching bases. Germline V gene sequence: CDR1 SEHNR, CDR2 FQNEAQ (reference sequence). V dropped 6 bases and J dropped 7 bases, with 22 bases sitting between them. CDR3 size: 16 residues. CDR3 DNA sequence: TGTGCCAGCAGACTTCGACGGGACTCCGGAAGGAATGAGCAGTTCTTC. It codes for CASRLRRDSGRNEQFF.

This CDR3 is CASSQDMGAGEKLFF. Written as DNA, the CDR3 is TGCGCCAGCAGCCAAGATATGGGGGCAGGGGAAAAACTGTTTTTT. The chain combines TRBV4-3 with TRBJ1-4, with a tentative D call TRBD1 (6 bases). Germline V lookup: CDR1 LGHNA, CDR2 YSLEER. V lost 0 bases to trimming and J lost 8 bases, with 13 bases between them. CDR3 length: 15 amino acids.

The V and J genes are TRBV19 and TRBJ2-7; D may correspond to TRBD1 or TRBD2 (6 bases each). Germline CDR1 LNHDA, CDR2 SQIVND (reference sequence). CDR3 length equals 17 residues. V lost 3 bases and J lost 5, with 23 bases in between. DNA of the CDR3: TGTGCCAGTAGTATGACCGTATGGGGGGCTCCCTTGAACGAGCAGTACTTC. This encodes CASSMTVWGAPLNEQYF.

DNA of the CDR3: TGTGCCAGCAGCGCCATAGCCAAAAACATTCAGTACTTC. Protein: CASSAIAKNIQYF. The chain uses TRBV7-2 and TRBJ2-4, with D hard to call. The germline CDR1 and CDR2 sequences are SGHTA and FQGNSA. The CDR3 extends over 13 amino acids. With 5 bases removed from V and 0 bases from J, the gap between germline ends came to 5 bases.

The rearrangement joins TRBV7-2 to TRBJ2-1, with 11 bases aligning to TRBD2. Trimming at V came to 5 bases and at J to 5 bases, leaving 5 bases not matched to a gene. Germline assignment: CDR1 SGHTA and CDR2 FQGNSA. The CDR3 spans 15 residues. CDR3 sequence reads: CASSKRLAGHNEQFF. CDR3 nucleotide sequence: TGTGCCAGCAGCAAGCGACTAGCGGGGCACAATGAGCAGTTCTTC.

The chain recombines TRBV11-2 with TRBJ2-7, with D uncertain. Germline V gene data show CDR1 as SGHAT and CDR2 as FQNNGV. Trimming shortened V by 2 bases and J by 6 bases, and 11 bases separated the two germline ends. The CDR3 sequence is 13 residues long. The CDR3 loop is CASSLYPAGEQYF. DNA for the CDR3: TGTGCCAGCAGCTTATATCCTGCCGGCGAGCAGTACTTC.

The chain employs TRBV7-8 and TRBJ1-2; no clear D. CDR1 and CDR2 (germline): SGHVS, FQNEAQ. This CDR3 contains 14 residues. Trimming left V 5 bases short and J 3 bases short, with 13 bases between. CDR3 DNA: TGTGCCAGCAGCGCACAGAAGGGCGACTATGGCTACACCTTC. Amino acids: CASSAQKGDYGYTF.

The J gene is TRBJ1-2, the V gene TRBV27, with TRBD1 identical over 9 bases. The CDR3 loop spans 14 amino acids. Germline CDR1 is MNHEY and CDR2 is SMNVEV (reference sequence). The junction had 2 bases not matched to a gene; V was cut back by 5 bases and J by 1 base. CDR3 residues: CASSGQGINYGYTF. CDR3 in DNA: TGTGCCAGCAGTGGACAGGGGATTAACTATGGCTACACCTTC.

This sequence joins TRBV9 and TRBJ2-5, with a weak D call TRBD2 (6 bases). The CDR3 loop spans 16 amino acids. Germline CDR1 SGDLS, CDR2 YYNGEE. Trimming removed 0 bases at V and 0 bases at J, with 12 bases between. CDR3 loop: CASSVGASENQETQYF. DNA for the CDR3: TGTGCCAGCAGCGTAGGCGCTAGCGAAAACCAAGAGACCCAGTACTTC.

This chain joins TRBV9 and TRBJ2-7; the match to TRBD1 covers 7 bases. V gave up 4 bases and J gave up 2 bases; unmatched junction bases: 12. The CDR3 has 16 residues. Germline lookup yields CDR1 SGDLS and CDR2 YYNGEE. Here the CDR3 reads CASSSKGTEVAYEQYF. The CDR3 region has the DNA TGTGCCAGCAGCTCCAAGGGGACAGAGGTAGCCTACGAGCAGTACTTC.

This chain connects TRBV29-1 to TRBJ2-3; TRBD2 is a possible D gene (6 bases). V was cut by 5 bases and J by 5 bases, with 17 bases left in between. This CDR3 contains 14 residues. CDR1 SQVTM and CDR2 ANQGSEA come from the germline V gene. The CDR3 nucleotides read TGCAGCGTTCACGCCGGGAGTGCGAAAGATACGCAGTATTTT. It yields the protein CSVHAGSAKDTQYF.

V and J are TRBV4-3 and TRBJ2-5; the match to TRBD1 covers 8 bases. After removal of 0 bases from V and 1 base from J, the junction contained 1 base not matched to a gene. Germline CDR1 LGHNA, CDR2 YSLEER. The CDR3 loop spans 15 amino acids. The CDR3 DNA is TGCGCCAGCAGCCAAGAGGGACAGGCCCAAGAGACCCAGTACTTC. This codes for CASSQEGQAQETQYF.

This clone was seen a handful of times. The chain carries TRBV5-1 and TRBJ2-7; the D gene is possibly TRBD1 (7 bases). Per the germline V gene, CDR1 is SGHRS and CDR2 is YFSETQ. The CDR3 spans 15 residues. V lost 4 bases, J lost 0 bases, and 14 bases lay in between. CDR3 DNA: TGCGCCAGCAGCGTTCAGGGGGGAAGCTCCTACGAGCAGTACTTC. Residues: CASSVQGGSSYEQYF.

This clone came up once. The V call is TRBV27, the J call TRBJ2-7; possibly TRBD1 or TRBD2 for D (6 bases each). The V gene lost 5 bases and the J gene lost 2 bases, with 13 bases spanning the gap. CDR1 MNHEY and CDR2 SMNVEV come from the germline V gene (reference sequence). The CDR3 is made up of 14 amino acids. For the CDR3, the DNA is TGTGCCAGCAGTGCCCGAAGGGGGGCCTACGAGCAGTACTTC. It codes for CASSARRGAYEQYF.

This CDR3 is CASTPPGLAGGGGTDTQYF. Written as DNA, the CDR3 is TGTGCCAGCACCCCTCCGGGACTAGCGGGGGGTGGTGGTACAGATACGCAGTATTTT. The chain links TRBV7-6 to TRBJ2-3, with 15 nucleotides matching TRBD2. Germline values: CDR1 SGHVS, CDR2 FNYEAQ. The CDR3 covers 19 residues. Losses at the gene ends were 7 bases for V and 3 bases for J; bases not matched to a gene: 14.

This clone has a single count. The V gene is TRBV18, the J gene TRBJ1-5, with D unclear. Trimming left V 2 bases short and J 0 bases short, with 8 bases between. There are 15 residues in the CDR3. Per the germline V gene, CDR1 is KGHSH and CDR2 is LQKENI. The CDR3 coding sequence is TGTGCCAGCTCACCAGACATACCTAGCAATCAGCCCCAGCATTTT. This gives the protein CASSPDIPSNQPQHF.

This clone is judged medium-sized (0.01 to 0.1%). This chain uses TRBV25-1 with TRBJ2-2; possibly TRBD1 for D (5 bases). CDR3 length: 14 residues. Germline CDR1 and CDR2: MGHDK and SYGVNS. Trimming took off 0 bases at V and 3 bases at J, with 5 bases between the two ends. CDR3 residues: CASSEYRDTGELFF. The CDR3 nucleotides read TGTGCCAGCAGTGAATACAGGGACACCGGGGAGCTGTTTTTT.

V is TRBV27 and J is TRBJ2-1; D call uncertain. This CDR3 has 14 amino acids. V lost 3 bases and J lost 2, with 8 bases in between. In germline, CDR1 is MNHEY, CDR2 SMNVEV (reference sequence). CDR3: CASSLRSAYNEQFF. In DNA form, the CDR3 reads TGTGCCAGCAGTTTGCGGTCTGCCTACAATGAGCAGTTCTTC.

This clone was observed a few times. The J gene is TRBJ2-7, the V gene TRBV5-1, with D possibly called TRBD1 or TRBD2 (5 bases each). Trimming pared 0 bases from V and 2 bases from J, leaving 9 bases between. The CDR3 runs to 14 residues. The germline V gene has CDR1 SGHRS and CDR2 YFSETQ. CDR3 residues: CASSLGDAPYEQYF. As DNA, the CDR3 is TGCGCCAGCAGCTTGGGGGACGCACCCTACGAGCAGTACTTC.

This chain links TRBV5-1 with TRBJ1-1, with 7 bases matching TRBD1. The trim removed 0 bases at V and 5 bases at J, leaving 7 bases unmatched. Germline loops: CDR1 SGHRS, CDR2 YFSETQ. The CDR3 extends over 15 amino acids. CDR3 protein: CASSLVQGRGTEAFF. Written as DNA, the CDR3 is TGCGCCAGCAGCTTGGTACAGGGGCGGGGTACTGAAGCTTTCTTT.

The V call is TRBV28, the J call TRBJ1-5, with 7 bases aligning to TRBD1. V lost 4 bases and J lost 1; bases outside the gene matches: 4. Germline V CDR1 and CDR2: MDHEN, SYDVKM. CDR3 length: 15 amino acids. The CDR3 here is CASSSRQGSNQPQHF. As DNA, the CDR3 is TGTGCCAGCAGTTCTCGACAGGGAAGCAATCAGCCCCAGCATTTT.

The CDR3 spells CASSEGPGGTGELFF. CDR3 in DNA: TGTGCCAGCAGTGAAGGGCCCGGGGGCACCGGGGAGCTGTTTTTT. The chain links TRBV2 to TRBJ2-2, with a weak D call TRBD2 (6 bases). The ends were cut back, 1 base at V and 4 bases at J, with 10 bases in the middle. This CDR3 contains 15 residues. Germline CDR1 SNHLY, CDR2 FYNNEI.

V usage is TRBV6-6 and J usage is TRBJ1-5; tentative D call: TRBD1 (6 bases). Germline-derived CDR1 and CDR2 are MNHNY and SVGAGI (reference sequence). CDR3 length: 14 residues. Trimming took 5 bases from V and 3 from J, leaving 11 bases between them. The CDR3 DNA follows: TGTGCCAGCAGTGTCGGACAGAACAATCAGCCCCAGCATTTT. Protein product: CASSVGQNNQPQHF.

This chain joins TRBV5-1 and TRBJ2-2; D is unclear. Germline lookup yields CDR1 SGHRS and CDR2 YFSETQ. Trimming stripped 0 bases from V and 4 bases from J, with 4 bases between. This CDR3 contains 13 residues. The CDR3 protein is CASSLVPTGELFF. CDR3 bases: TGCGCCAGCAGCTTGGTCCCCACCGGGGAGCTGTTTTTT.

A single count supports this clone. The V gene is TRBV9, the J gene TRBJ1-1, with 8 nucleotides matching TRBD1. CDR3 length: 16 amino acids. Germline V gene lookup returns CDR1 SGDLS and CDR2 YYNGEE. The V segment lost 0 bases and the J segment 2 bases; nucleotides outside the gene matches: 6. Here the CDR3 reads CASSVAFQGANTEAFF. Written as DNA, the CDR3 is TGTGCCAGCAGCGTAGCTTTCCAGGGGGCTAACACTGAAGCTTTCTTT.

The chain couples TRBV5-1 to TRBJ2-1, with a weak D call TRBD1 (5 bases). V gave up 2 bases and J gave up 5 bases, with 8 bases separating them. This CDR3 has 13 amino acids. CDR1 is SGHRS and CDR2 is YFSETQ in the germline V gene. The CDR3 sequence is CASSFVGDNEQFF. The CDR3, as DNA: TGCGCCAGCAGCTTCGTAGGGGACAATGAGCAGTTCTTC.

The rearrangement links TRBV27 to TRBJ1-2; D possibly corresponds to TRBD1 (6 bases). The V end lost 0 bases, the J end lost 13 bases, and 12 bases lay between the germline ends. The CDR3 is made up of 12 amino acids. Germline lookup yields CDR1 MNHEY and CDR2 SMNVEV (reference sequence). For the CDR3, the DNA is TGTGCCAGCAGTTTATCGGGCCGGGGGCTCACCTTC. It yields the protein CASSLSGRGLTF.

The V gene is TRBV9, the J gene TRBJ2-3; TRBD2 might be the D (5 bases). CDR1 is SGDLS and CDR2 is YYNGEE in the germline V gene. The CDR3 consists of 15 residues. V was trimmed by 4 bases and J by 6 bases, leaving 18 bases between them. As DNA, the CDR3 is TGTGCCAGCAGCCCCGAAGGAGTAGCGCGTGATACGCAGTATTTT. This encodes CASSPEGVARDTQYF. The variable domain in full, completed from reference TRBV9 and TRBJ2-3, reads DSGVTQTPKHLITATGQRVTLRCSPRSGDLSVYWYQQSLDQGLQFLIQYYNGEERAKGNILERFSAQQFPDLHSELNLSSLELGDSALYFCASSPEGVARDTQYFGPGTRLTVL.